Listed here are 20 T cell receptor beta chains from one sample, sequenced in a study of response to subunit inactivated influenza vaccine. MiXCR was run by TCRdb on the RT-PCR reads, yielding one entry per CDR3 protein. The table shows about 610,000 distinct CDR3 sequences, with 14% occurring only once. The source was PBMCs from blood, collected roughly 12 days after vaccination. The receptors originated from a man aged 50-59 years who received an inactivated influenza vaccine.

V is TRBV12-3 or TRBV12-4 and J is TRBJ2-2; 8 bases match TRBD2. The CDR3 spans 14 residues. Trimming cost V 2 bases and J 7 bases; bases outside gene matches: 3. The CDR3 here is CASSLSSGYGELFF. For the CDR3, the DNA is TGTGCCAGCAGTTTATCTAGCGGGTACGGGGAGCTGTTTTTT.

This chain uses TRBV20-1 with TRBJ2-4, with D perhaps matching TRBD2 (7 bases). Germline V gene sequence: CDR1 DFQATT, CDR2 SNEGSKA (reference sequence). With 0 bases removed from V and 5 bases from J, the gap between germline ends came to 14 bases. The CDR3 is made up of 15 amino acids. The CDR3 reads CSARDLRGAENIQYF. The CDR3, as DNA: TGCAGTGCTAGAGATCTCCGGGGGGCAGAAAACATTCAGTACTTC.

The chain joins TRBV5-5 to TRBJ2-2; D is perhaps TRBD1 or TRBD2 (5 bases each). In germline, CDR1 is SGHKS, CDR2 YYEKEE (reference sequence). CDR3 length equals 16 residues. V was cut by 5 bases and J by 4 bases, with 18 bases left in between. The CDR3 protein is CASSFTGTTFTGELFF. The CDR3 DNA is TGTGCCAGCAGTTTTACCGGGACGACATTCACCGGGGAGCTGTTTTTT.

In this sample, this clonotype turned up a few times. The J gene is TRBJ1-1, the V gene TRBV7-9; D perhaps matches TRBD1 (6 bases). The CDR3 has 14 residues. From germline, CDR1 is SEHNR and CDR2 FQNEAQ (reference sequence). V lost 5 bases and J lost 1, with 11 bases in between. This CDR3 is CASSPGTKNTEAFF. The CDR3 nucleotides are TGTGCCAGCAGCCCCGGGACAAAGAACACTGAAGCTTTCTTT.

The table lists this clonotype with a few counts. V and J are TRBV5-6 and TRBJ1-2, with no clear D. The germline gives CDR1 SGHDT, CDR2 YYEEEE. The germline V and J ends were trimmed by 0 bases and 4 bases, with 10 bases remaining between them. The CDR3 contains 14 residues. CDR3 loop: CASSLGSAIYGYTF. The CDR3 nucleotides are TGTGCCAGCAGCTTGGGATCGGCTATCTATGGCTACACCTTC.

The table lists this clonotype with a count of one. The V call is TRBV12-3 or TRBV12-4, the J call TRBJ2-2, with D possibly being TRBD2 (7 bases). This CDR3 comprises 17 residues. Trimming removed 6 bases at V and 4 bases at J, with 21 bases between. The CDR3 sequence is CASSNTRGALGTGELFF. The DNA for the CDR3 is TGTGCCAGCAGCAATACCCGGGGGGCCCTCGGCACCGGGGAGCTGTTTTTT.

This chain connects TRBV5-4 to TRBJ2-7; tentative D call: TRBD1 (5 bases). V gave up 2 bases and J gave up 5 bases, with 11 bases separating them. This CDR3 region has 13 residues. Germline lookup yields CDR1 SGHNT and CDR2 YYREEE (reference sequence). The CDR3, as DNA: TGTGCCAGCAGCTTCCAAGGGGCGGACGAGCAGTACTTC. As protein: CASSFQGADEQYF.

In this sample, this clonotype turned up many times. The chain links TRBV20-1 to TRBJ2-1; the D is unclear. Trimming removed 5 bases from V and 0 bases from J, with 17 bases in between. Germline CDR1 DFQATT, CDR2 SNEGSKA (reference sequence). The CDR3 extends over 16 amino acids. The CDR3 DNA follows: TGCAGTGCTCCTCACCCATTGGCGAGCTCCTACAATGAGCAGTTCTTC. This encodes CSAPHPLASSYNEQFF.

The V call is TRBV6-5, the J call TRBJ2-2; 12 bases fit TRBD2. Germline V gene lookup returns CDR1 MNHEY and CDR2 SVGAGI. J lost 6 bases, V lost 4 bases, and 3 bases had no gene match. This CDR3 region has 15 residues. The CDR3 protein is CASSFTSGRPGELFF. The CDR3 DNA follows: TGTGCCAGCAGTTTTACTAGCGGGAGGCCCGGGGAGCTGTTTTTT.

The chain carries TRBV7-2 and TRBJ1-2; the D gene is possibly TRBD1 (6 bases). Germline values: CDR1 SGHTA, CDR2 FQGNSA. Deletions cut 0 bases from V and 7 bases from J, with 15 bases between. The CDR3 consists of 15 residues. DNA for the CDR3: TGTGCCAGCAGCTTAGCGACAGGCAGAGGAGGTGGCTACACCTTC. Residues: CASSLATGRGGGYTF.

This clonotype was found a few times. The chain links TRBV6-2 or TRBV6-3 to TRBJ2-4, with D possibly TRBD1 on 5 matching bases. This CDR3 is built from 12 residues. In germline, CDR1 is MNHEY, CDR2 SVGEGT. V was cut by 6 bases and J by 11 bases, with 14 bases left in between. The CDR3 region has the DNA TGTGCCAGCAGCCCCCCCAAAGGGGTTCAGTACTTC. The encoded protein is CASSPPKGVQYF.

This chain joins TRBV5-5 and TRBJ1-5; D is undetermined. The germline CDR1 and CDR2 sequences are SGHKS and YYEKEE (reference sequence). This CDR3 is 14 amino acids long. Trimming cost V 0 bases and J 5 bases, with 9 bases left between them. The CDR3 DNA sequence: TGTGCCAGCAGCTTGGAGGACGGCTATCAGCCCCAGCATTTT. Encoded protein: CASSLEDGYQPQHF.

The CDR3 protein is CASGTHEGGQFF. The CDR3, as DNA: TGTGCCAGCGGCACTCACGAGGGCGGGCAGTTCTTC. V is TRBV6-6 and J is TRBJ2-1, with a possible D match to TRBD2 (5 bases). Germline CDR1 reads MNHNY; CDR2 reads SVGAGI (reference sequence). This CDR3 contains 12 residues. V was cut by 8 bases and J by 12 bases, with 17 bases left in between.

V gene TRBV5-1 combines with J gene TRBJ1-2, with a possible D match to TRBD1 (6 bases). CDR1 is SGHRS, CDR2 YFSETQ, per germline. The CDR3 has 13 residues. V was shortened by 4 bases and J by 10 bases, with 17 bases between the two germline ends. The CDR3 reads CASSLKAGQFYTF. The DNA for the CDR3 is TGCGCCAGCAGCCTAAAGGCGGGACAATTCTACACCTTC. The full variable domain, completed using reference TRBV5-1 and TRBJ1-2, is KAGVTQTPRYLIKTRGQQVTLSCSPISGHRSVSWYQQTPGQGLQFLFEYFSETQRNKGNFPGRFSGRQFSNSRSEMNVSTLELGDSALYLCASSLKAGQFYTFGSGTRLTVV.

This chain uses TRBV12-3 or TRBV12-4 with TRBJ2-5; tentative D call: TRBD1 (6 bases). The CDR3 length is 14 residues. The ends were cut back, 1 base at V and 5 bases at J, with 11 bases in the middle. The CDR3 spells CASSLDRVRETQYF. The CDR3 DNA is TGTGCCAGCAGTTTAGACAGGGTTCGGGAGACCCAGTACTTC.

This clonotype came up a few times. CDR3 DNA sequence: TGCGCCAGCAGCCAAGGCGGATTCAGGGCGAACACTGAAGCTTTCTTT. It encodes CASSQGGFRANTEAFF. This rearrangement joins TRBV4-1 to TRBJ1-1, with D possibly being TRBD1 (5 bases). Between the trimmed V and J ends, which lost 1 base and 1 base, there was a span of 13 bases. The CDR3 spans 16 residues. Germline V CDR1 and CDR2: MGHRA, YSYEKL.

The sample holds a few counts of this clonotype. This rearrangement joins TRBV20-1 to TRBJ1-2; the D is unclear. Germline assignment: CDR1 DFQATT and CDR2 SNEGSKA (reference sequence). V gave up 1 base and J gave up 4 bases, with 7 bases separating them. The CDR3 is 12 residues long. CDR3 DNA: TGCAGTGCTAGAGTAGGTTCCTATGGCTACACCTTC. It encodes CSARVGSYGYTF.

This clonotype was found a few times. This chain connects TRBV20-1 to TRBJ1-4; D not certain. Deletions cut 0 bases from V and 10 bases from J, with 15 bases between. Germline assignment: CDR1 DFQATT and CDR2 SNEGSKA (reference sequence). This CDR3 has 14 amino acids. CDR3 nucleotide sequence: TGCAGTGCTAGAGATTGGACGGAGTCCTCAAAACTGTTTTTT. Its translation is CSARDWTESSKLFF.

This rearrangement joins TRBV27 to TRBJ2-3, with D possibly being TRBD2 (6 bases). The germline gives CDR1 MNHEY, CDR2 SMNVEV (reference sequence). The V gene lost 6 bases and the J gene lost 2 bases, with 15 bases spanning the gap. The CDR3 runs to 15 residues. CDR3 nucleotides: TGTGCCAGCAGCCGCGGGGCCATATTCACAGATACGCAGTATTTT. Encoded protein: CASSRGAIFTDTQYF.

The chain is built from TRBV15 and TRBJ2-7, with D tentatively TRBD2 (5 bases). Trimming took off 0 bases at V and 0 bases at J, with 9 bases between the two ends. In germline, CDR1 is LNHNV, CDR2 YYDKDF (reference sequence). The CDR3 runs to 15 residues. CDR3 DNA: TGTGCCACCAGCAGAGATCAAGGACTCTCCTACGAGCAGTACTTC. Translated, it gives CATSRDQGLSYEQYF.